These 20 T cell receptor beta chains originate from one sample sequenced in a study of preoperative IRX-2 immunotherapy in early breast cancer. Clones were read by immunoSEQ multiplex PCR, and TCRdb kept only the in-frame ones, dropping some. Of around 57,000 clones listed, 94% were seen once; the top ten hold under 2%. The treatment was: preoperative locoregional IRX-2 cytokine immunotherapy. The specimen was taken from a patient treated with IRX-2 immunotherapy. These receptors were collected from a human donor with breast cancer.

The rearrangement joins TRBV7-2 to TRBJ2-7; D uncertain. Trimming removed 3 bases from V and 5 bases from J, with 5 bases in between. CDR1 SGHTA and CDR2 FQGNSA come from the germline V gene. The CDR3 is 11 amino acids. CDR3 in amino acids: CASSFAHEQYF. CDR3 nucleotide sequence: TGTGCCAGCAGCTTTGCCCACGAGCAGTACTTC. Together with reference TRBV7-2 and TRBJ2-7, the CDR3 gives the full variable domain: GAGVSQSPSNKVTEKGKDVELRCDPISGHTALYWYRQSLGQGLEFLIYFQGNSAPDKSGLPSDRFSAERTGGSVSTLTIQRTQQEDSAVYLCASSFAHEQYFGPGTRLTVT.

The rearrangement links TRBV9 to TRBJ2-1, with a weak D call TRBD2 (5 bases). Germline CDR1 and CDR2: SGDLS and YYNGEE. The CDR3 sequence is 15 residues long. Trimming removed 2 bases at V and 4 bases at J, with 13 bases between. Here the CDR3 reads CASSVPGFRYNEQFF. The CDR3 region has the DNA TGTGCCAGCAGCGTCCCGGGGTTCAGGTACAATGAGCAGTTCTTC.

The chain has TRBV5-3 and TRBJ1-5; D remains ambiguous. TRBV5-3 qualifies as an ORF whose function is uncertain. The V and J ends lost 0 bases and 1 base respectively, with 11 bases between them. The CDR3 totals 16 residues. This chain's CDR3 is CARSLGKGSSNQPQHF. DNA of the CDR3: TGTGCCAGAAGCTTGGGGAAGGGTTCCAGCAATCAGCCCCAGCATTTT.

The CDR3: CASSAGLAGSDTQYF. As DNA, the CDR3 is TGTGCCAGCAGCGCAGGACTAGCGGGGTCAGATACGCAGTATTTT. V usage is TRBV9 and J usage is TRBJ2-3; TRBD2 aligns across 12 bases. The CDR3 runs 15 residues. V lost 3 bases to trimming and J lost 4 bases; unmatched junction nucleotides: 3. Germline CDR1 is SGDLS and CDR2 is YYNGEE.

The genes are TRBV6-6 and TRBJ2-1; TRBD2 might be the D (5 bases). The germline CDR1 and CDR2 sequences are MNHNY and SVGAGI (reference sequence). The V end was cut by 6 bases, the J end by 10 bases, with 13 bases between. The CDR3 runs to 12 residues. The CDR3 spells CASRYESGEQFF. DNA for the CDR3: TGTGCCAGCAGATACGAGTCGGGGGAGCAGTTCTTC.

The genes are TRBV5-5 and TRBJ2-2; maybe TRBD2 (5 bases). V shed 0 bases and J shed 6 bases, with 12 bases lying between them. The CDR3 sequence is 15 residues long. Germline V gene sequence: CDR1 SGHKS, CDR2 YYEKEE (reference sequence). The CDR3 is CASSLELAWAGELFF. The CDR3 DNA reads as TGTGCCAGCAGCTTGGAGCTAGCCTGGGCCGGGGAGCTGTTTTTT.

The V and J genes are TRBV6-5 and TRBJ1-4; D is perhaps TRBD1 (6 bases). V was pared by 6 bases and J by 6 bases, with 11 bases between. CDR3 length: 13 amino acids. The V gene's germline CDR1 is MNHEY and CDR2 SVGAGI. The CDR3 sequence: CASRQGYDEKLFF. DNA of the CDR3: TGTGCCAGCAGACAGGGATATGATGAAAAACTGTTTTTT.

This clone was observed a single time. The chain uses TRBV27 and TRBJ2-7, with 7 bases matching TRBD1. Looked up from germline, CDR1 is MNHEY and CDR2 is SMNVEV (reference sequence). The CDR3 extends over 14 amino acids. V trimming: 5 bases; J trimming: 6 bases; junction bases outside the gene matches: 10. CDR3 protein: CASSLQQGLREQYF. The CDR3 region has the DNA TGTGCCAGCAGTCTACAACAGGGGCTACGCGAGCAGTACTTC.

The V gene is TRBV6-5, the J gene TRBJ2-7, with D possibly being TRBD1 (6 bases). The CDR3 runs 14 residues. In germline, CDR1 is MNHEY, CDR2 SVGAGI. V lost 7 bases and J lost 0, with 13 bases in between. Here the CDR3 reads CASKQGMASYEQYF. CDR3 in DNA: TGTGCCAGCAAGCAGGGGATGGCCTCCTACGAGCAGTACTTC.

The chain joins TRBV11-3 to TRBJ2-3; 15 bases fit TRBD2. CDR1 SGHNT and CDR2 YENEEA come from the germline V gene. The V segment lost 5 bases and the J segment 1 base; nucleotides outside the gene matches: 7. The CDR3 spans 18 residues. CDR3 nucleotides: TGTGCCAGCAGCGAAGAGGGACTAGCGGGGGGCCGCACAGATACGCAGTATTTT. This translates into CASSEEGLAGGRTDTQYF.

CDR3 protein: CATSREGQGSYEQYF. For the CDR3, the DNA is TGTGCCACCAGCAGAGAGGGACAGGGCTCCTACGAGCAGTACTTC. The chain links TRBV15 to TRBJ2-7; TRBD1 agrees at 9 bases. This CDR3 region has 15 residues. V was clipped by 0 bases and J by 0 bases; unmatched bases: 0. The germline CDR1 and CDR2 sequences are LNHNV and YYDKDF (reference sequence).

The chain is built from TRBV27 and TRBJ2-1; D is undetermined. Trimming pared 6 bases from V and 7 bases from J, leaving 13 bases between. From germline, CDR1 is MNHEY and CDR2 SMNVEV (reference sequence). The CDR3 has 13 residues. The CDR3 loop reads CASSGPWRNEQFF. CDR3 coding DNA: TGTGCCAGCAGCGGGCCGTGGCGGAATGAGCAGTTCTTC.

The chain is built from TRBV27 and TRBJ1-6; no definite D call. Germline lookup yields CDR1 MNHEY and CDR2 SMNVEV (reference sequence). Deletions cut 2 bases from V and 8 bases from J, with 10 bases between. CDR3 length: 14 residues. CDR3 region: CASSLKYRDSPLHF. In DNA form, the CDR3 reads TGTGCCAGCAGTTTAAAATATAGGGATTCACCCCTCCACTTT.

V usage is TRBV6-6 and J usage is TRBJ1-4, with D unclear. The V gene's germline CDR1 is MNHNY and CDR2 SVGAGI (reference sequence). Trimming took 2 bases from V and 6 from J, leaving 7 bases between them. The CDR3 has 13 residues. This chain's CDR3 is CASSYRTDEKLFF. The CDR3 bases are TGTGCCAGCAGTTACCGTACGGATGAAAAACTGTTTTTT.

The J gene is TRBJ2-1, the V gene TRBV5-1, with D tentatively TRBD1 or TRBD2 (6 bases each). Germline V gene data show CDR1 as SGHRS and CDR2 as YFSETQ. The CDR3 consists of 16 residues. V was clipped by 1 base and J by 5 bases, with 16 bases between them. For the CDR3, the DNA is TGCGCCAGCAGCTTGTCAAAGGGGGGAATAGACAATGAGCAGTTCTTC. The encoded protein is CASSLSKGGIDNEQFF.

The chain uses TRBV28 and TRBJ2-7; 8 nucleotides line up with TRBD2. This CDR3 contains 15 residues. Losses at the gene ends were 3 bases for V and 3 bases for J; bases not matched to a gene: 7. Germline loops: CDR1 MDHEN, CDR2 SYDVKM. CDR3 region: CASSFTSGGGYEQYF. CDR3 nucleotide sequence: TGTGCCAGCAGTTTTACTTCGGGAGGGGGCTACGAGCAGTACTTC.

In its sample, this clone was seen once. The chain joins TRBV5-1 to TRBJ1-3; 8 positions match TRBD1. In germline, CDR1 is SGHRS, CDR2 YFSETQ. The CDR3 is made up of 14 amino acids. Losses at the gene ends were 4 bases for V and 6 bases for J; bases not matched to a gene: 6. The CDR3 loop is CASSPGQGTNTIYF. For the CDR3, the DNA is TGCGCCAGCAGCCCCGGACAGGGAACAAACACCATATATTTT.

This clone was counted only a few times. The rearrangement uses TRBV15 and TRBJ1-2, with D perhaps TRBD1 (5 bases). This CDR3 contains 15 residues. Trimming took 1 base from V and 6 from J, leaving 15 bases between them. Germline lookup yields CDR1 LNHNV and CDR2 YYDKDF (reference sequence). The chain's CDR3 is CATSRGPSGRDGYTF. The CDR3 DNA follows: TGTGCCACCAGCAGAGGGCCGTCAGGGCGGGATGGCTACACCTTC.

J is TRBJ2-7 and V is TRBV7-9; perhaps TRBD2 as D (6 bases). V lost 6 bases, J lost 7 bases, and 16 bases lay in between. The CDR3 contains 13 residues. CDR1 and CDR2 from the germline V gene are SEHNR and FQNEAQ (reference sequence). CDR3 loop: CASRVTGTGEQYF. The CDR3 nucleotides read TGTGCCAGCAGAGTAACCGGGACTGGGGAGCAGTACTTC.

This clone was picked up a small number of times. CDR3 sequence (DNA): TGTGCCAGCAGCCGCCGAGGCGGGGAGAGCTATGGCTACACCTTC. Amino acids: CASSRRGGESYGYTF. The rearrangement uses TRBV11-1 and TRBJ1-2, with D hard to call. Trimming removed 5 bases from V and 4 bases from J, with 17 bases in between. CDR1 SGHAT and CDR2 FQDESV come from the germline V gene (reference sequence). The CDR3 spans 15 residues.